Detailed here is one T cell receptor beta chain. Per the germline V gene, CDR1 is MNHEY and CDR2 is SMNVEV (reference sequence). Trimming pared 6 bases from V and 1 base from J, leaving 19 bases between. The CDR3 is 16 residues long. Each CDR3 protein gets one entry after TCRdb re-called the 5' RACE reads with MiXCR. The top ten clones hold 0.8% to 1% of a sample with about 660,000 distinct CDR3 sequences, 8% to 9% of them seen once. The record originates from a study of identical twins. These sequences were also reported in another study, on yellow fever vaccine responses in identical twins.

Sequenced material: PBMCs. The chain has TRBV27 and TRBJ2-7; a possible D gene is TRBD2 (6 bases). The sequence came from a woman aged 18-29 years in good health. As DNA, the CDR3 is TGTGCCAGCAGGACCACCTCGGCAGGGACTTCCTACGAGCAGTACTTC. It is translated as CASRTTSAGTSYEQYF.